These 26 T cell receptor beta chains share one sample of origin, sequenced in a study of blood T cell repertoires in COVID-19. Produced via immunoSEQ multiplex PCR; TCRdb's table is partial and in-frame only. This sample has about 170,000 clones, with about 88% found just once. Sequencing was carried out using peripheral blood. The receptors shown here come from an elderly woman in a cohort sampled during active or convalescent COVID-19.

The chain joins TRBV18 to TRBJ2-7, with TRBD1 as a possible D gene (6 bases). CDR1 is KGHSH, CDR2 LQKENI, per germline. V was clipped by 3 bases and J by 5 bases, with 8 bases between them. CDR3 length equals 12 residues. CDR3 in amino acids: CASSPAGDEQYV. CDR3 DNA: TGTGCCAGCTCACCCGCAGGGGACGAGCAGTACGTC.

The chain links TRBV5-1 to TRBJ2-3; TRBD1 matches at 9 bases. The V segment lost 0 bases and the J segment 4 bases; nucleotides outside the gene matches: 0. CDR1 is SGHRS, CDR2 YFSETQ, per germline. The CDR3 extends over 14 amino acids. CDR3 amino acids: CASSLGTGADTQYF. As DNA, the CDR3 is TGCGCCAGCAGCTTGGGGACAGGGGCAGATACGCAGTATTTT.

The gene calls are TRBV10-3 and TRBJ1-4; no clear D gene. The CDR3 runs to 15 residues. Germline CDR1 reads ENHRY; CDR2 reads SYGVKD. Trimming left V 4 bases short and J 3 bases short, with 12 bases between. The chain's CDR3 is CAISGGLQANEKLFF. The DNA for the CDR3 is TGTGCCATCAGTGGAGGACTCCAGGCTAATGAAAAACTGTTTTTT.

The rearrangement uses TRBV7-2 and TRBJ1-2, with D tentatively TRBD1 (5 bases). V was shortened by 5 bases and J by 3 bases, with 13 bases between the two germline ends. The V gene's germline CDR1 is SGHTA and CDR2 FQGNSA. CDR3 length: 14 amino acids. CDR3 in DNA: TGTGCCAGCAGCCCCGGGGGAAGCTACTATGGCTACACCTTC. It encodes CASSPGGSYYGYTF.

The chain combines TRBV11-3 with TRBJ2-1, with a tentative D call TRBD2 (5 bases). The V gene lost 5 bases and the J gene lost 3 bases, with 14 bases spanning the gap. The CDR3 has 15 residues. Per germline, CDR1 SGHNT and CDR2 YENEEA. Here the CDR3 DNA reads TGTGCCAGCAGCAAATCGAGGGCGCGCTACAATGAGCAGTTCTTC. Its translation is CASSKSRARYNEQFF.

This chain uses TRBV3-1 (or the pseudogene TRBV3-2) with TRBJ2-3, with 11 bases matching TRBD2. CDR1 and CDR2 (germline): LGHDT, YNNKEL (reference sequence). With V trimmed by 7 bases and J by 1 base, 4 bases remained unmatched. CDR3 length: 15 amino acids. CDR3 sequence: CASTPLAGGTDTQYF. The CDR3 DNA reads TGTGCCAGCACCCCACTAGCGGGGGGCACAGATACGCAGTATTTT.

This chain joins TRBV2 and TRBJ2-2; D unresolved. Per germline, CDR1 SNHLY and CDR2 FYNNEI. V dropped 6 bases and J dropped 1 base, with 9 bases sitting between them. CDR3 length: 14 amino acids. The chain's CDR3 is CASRTSMNTGELFF. In DNA, the CDR3 is TGTGCCAGCAGAACAAGTATGAACACCGGGGAGCTGTTTTTT.

This chain links TRBV3-1 (or the pseudogene TRBV3-2) with TRBJ1-6; 11 bases fit TRBD1. Germline CDR1 is LGHDT and CDR2 is YNNKEL (reference sequence). J gave up 6 bases and V 4 bases, and 2 bases lay outside the gene matches. This CDR3 comprises 15 residues. The DNA of the CDR3 is TGTGCCAGCAGCCGAGGGACAGGGGGTAATTCACCCCTCCACTTT. It is translated as CASSRGTGGNSPLHF.

The V gene is TRBV3-1 (or the pseudogene TRBV3-2), the J gene TRBJ2-3, with no clear D. Germline V gives CDR1 LGHDT, CDR2 YNNKEL (reference sequence). The CDR3 has 14 residues. Trimming took off 1 base at V and 5 bases at J, with 10 bases between the two ends. The CDR3 coding sequence is TGTGCCAGCAGCCAAGGAGTCCCTAGAGATACGCAGTATTTT. It specifies CASSQGVPRDTQYF.

The chain couples TRBV2 to TRBJ1-1, with a possible D match to TRBD1 (6 bases). CDR3 size: 15 residues. Looked up from germline, CDR1 is SNHLY and CDR2 is FYNNEI. Between the trimmed V and J ends, which lost 2 bases and 3 bases, there was a span of 13 bases. The chain's CDR3 is CASSEWGPGDTEAFF. In nucleotides, the CDR3 is TGTGCCAGCAGTGAATGGGGGCCGGGCGACACTGAAGCTTTCTTT.

The chain carries TRBV19 and TRBJ1-2, with 8 bases that match TRBD1. Germline V gene data show CDR1 as LNHDA and CDR2 as SQIVND (reference sequence). The V and J ends lost 4 bases and 8 bases, in that order; junction bases with no gene match: 9. The CDR3 contains 14 residues. The CDR3 DNA reads TGTGCCAGTAGTAGAGGACAGGGAGCATGGGGCTACACCTTC. Translating it yields CASSRGQGAWGYTF. The entire variable domain, with the rest obtained from reference TRBV19 and TRBJ1-2, is as follows: DGGITQSPKYLFRKEGQNVTLSCEQNLNHDAMYWYRQDPGQGLRLIYYSQIVNDFQKGDIAEGYSVSREKKESFPLTVTSAQKNPTAFYLCASSRGQGAWGYTFGSGTRLTVV.

The chain links TRBV10-3 to TRBJ1-6, with TRBD1 matching 7 bases. The CDR3 contains 13 residues. Germline V gene data show CDR1 as ENHRY and CDR2 as SYGVKD. J lost 9 bases, V lost 11 bases, and 10 bases had no gene match. As DNA, the CDR3 is TGTGCCGGTCAGACAGGGTTTGTTTCACCCCTCCACTTT. Translating gives CAGQTGFVSPLHF.

The chain employs TRBV28 and TRBJ2-7; TRBD2 is a possible D gene (6 bases). V shed 5 bases and J shed 3 bases, with 17 bases lying between them. Germline values: CDR1 MDHEN, CDR2 SYDVKM. CDR3 length: 15 residues. The CDR3 region has the DNA TGTGCCAGCAGTGGGGCCGGGACGGGAGACTACGAGCAGTACTTC. Translation: CASSGAGTGDYEQYF.

This chain connects TRBV27 to TRBJ2-5, with 9 positions matching TRBD1. The CDR3 spans 14 residues. Germline lookup yields CDR1 MNHEY and CDR2 SMNVEV (reference sequence). The trim removed 5 bases at V and 1 base at J, leaving 2 bases unmatched. CDR3 in amino acids: CASSPGQGQETQYF. The DNA of the CDR3 is TGTGCCAGCAGTCCGGGACAGGGCCAAGAGACCCAGTACTTC.

This clone was seen a few times. V is TRBV5-8 and J is TRBJ2-5; no firm D call. Per the germline V gene, CDR1 is SGHTS and CDR2 is YDEGEE. The CDR3 consists of 13 residues. Trimming removed 2 bases at V and 1 base at J, with 6 bases between. CDR3 sequence (DNA): TGTGCCAGCAGCTTCGCCGGCCAAGAGACCCAGTACTTC. Amino acid sequence: CASSFAGQETQYF.

This clone has only a few counts. The V gene is TRBV7-9, the J gene TRBJ1-3; D is ambiguous. V was trimmed by 0 bases and J by 0 bases, leaving 6 bases between them. The CDR3 is 15 amino acids. Germline V gives CDR1 SEHNR, CDR2 FQNEAQ (reference sequence). CDR3 region: CASSLAVLSGNTIYF. The CDR3 nucleotides read TGTGCCAGCAGCTTAGCAGTACTCTCTGGAAACACCATATATTTT.

The chain has TRBV7-2 and TRBJ2-5, with 7 bases lining up with TRBD2. The CDR3 consists of 15 residues. The V gene's germline CDR1 is SGHTA and CDR2 FQGNSA. V lost 2 bases to trimming and J lost 6 bases; unmatched junction nucleotides: 9. The CDR3 reads CASSLSSGDAKTQYF. CDR3 bases: TGTGCCAGCAGCTTATCCAGCGGGGACGCAAAGACCCAGTACTTC.

The chain employs TRBV5-1 and TRBJ1-2, with D tentatively TRBD1 (5 bases). V was shortened by 4 bases and J by 8 bases, with 12 bases between the two germline ends. CDR1 and CDR2 (germline): SGHRS, YFSETQ. The CDR3 contains 12 residues. CDR3 region: CASSLQDSGYTF. The CDR3 nucleotides read TGCGCCAGCAGCCTACAGGATTCCGGCTACACCTTC. Full variable domain (outside the CDR3, taken from reference TRBV5-1 and TRBJ1-2): KAGVTQTPRYLIKTRGQQVTLSCSPISGHRSVSWYQQTPGQGLQFLFEYFSETQRNKGNFPGRFSGRQFSNSRSEMNVSTLELGDSALYLCASSLQDSGYTFGSGTRLTVV.

V and J are TRBV7-2 and TRBJ2-1; TRBD1 might be the D (5 bases). The germline CDR1 and CDR2 sequences are SGHTA and FQGNSA. The CDR3 extends over 13 amino acids. V gave up 5 bases and J gave up 7 bases, with 12 bases separating them. This CDR3 is CASSGRVQNEQFF. In DNA form, the CDR3 reads TGTGCCAGCAGCGGCAGGGTTCAGAATGAGCAGTTCTTC.

This clone was seen just once. V is TRBV6-5 and J is TRBJ1-5, with D hard to call. The germline gives CDR1 MNHEY, CDR2 SVGAGI. This CDR3 contains 13 residues. The V and J ends lost 4 bases and 9 bases respectively, with 13 bases between them. The CDR3 protein is CASSFGGRGPQHF. The CDR3 nucleotides are TGTGCCAGCAGTTTCGGTGGGCGGGGGCCCCAGCATTTT.

The chain employs TRBV21-1 and TRBJ2-3; TRBD1 is the table's D call and was not checked against the DNA. TRBV21-1 is reported as a pseudogene. This CDR3 has 16 amino acids. CDR3 region: CASKIQGVEDTDTQYF. The CDR3 DNA sequence: TGTGCCAGCAAAATACAGGGGGTTGAGGACACAGATACGCAGTATTTT.

The rearrangement joins TRBV14 to TRBJ1-5; no reliable D call. V lost 1 base and J 7 bases, leaving 8 bases between the germline ends. CDR1 and CDR2 from the germline V gene are SGHDN and FVKESK. The CDR3 spans 13 residues. The DNA of the CDR3 is TGTGCCAGCAGCCAAGTCGGGAACCAGCCCCAGCATTTT. It yields the protein CASSQVGNQPQHF.

This chain joins TRBV5-1 and TRBJ1-1, with 9 bases matching TRBD1. CDR3 size: 13 residues. Germline loops: CDR1 SGHRS, CDR2 YFSETQ. The V and J ends lost 0 bases and 6 bases, in that order; junction bases with no gene match: 0. The CDR3 region is CASSLGQGAEAFF. CDR3 sequence (DNA): TGCGCCAGCAGCTTGGGACAGGGGGCTGAAGCTTTCTTT.

The chain has TRBV18 and TRBJ2-3; 9 nucleotides agree with TRBD2. The junction had 4 bases not matched to a gene; V was cut back by 1 base and J by 2 bases. CDR3 length: 16 amino acids. CDR1 and CDR2 (germline): KGHSH, LQKENI. CDR3 DNA sequence: TGTGCCAGCTCACCACGGCTAGCGGGGCCCACAGATACGCAGTATTTT. This sequence encodes CASSPRLAGPTDTQYF.

The J gene is TRBJ2-1, the V gene TRBV11-3; D is ambiguous. Germline CDR1 SGHNT, CDR2 YENEEA. V was shortened by 1 base and J by 10 bases, with 5 bases between the two germline ends. The CDR3 totals 11 residues. The CDR3 region is CASSLGPEQFF. DNA of the CDR3: TGTGCCAGCAGCTTAGGGCCAGAGCAGTTCTTC.

This clone was found once. The rearrangement joins TRBV2 to TRBJ2-2, with 7 nucleotides matching TRBD1. The CDR3 contains 15 residues. Trimming removed 6 bases from V and 2 bases from J; junction bases left unmatched: 6. The germline V gene has CDR1 SNHLY and CDR2 FYNNEI. The CDR3 sequence: CASRARQGNTGELFF. CDR3 DNA: TGTGCCAGCAGAGCTAGACAGGGTAACACCGGGGAGCTGTTTTTT.